The T cell receptor (beta chain) under discussion was sequenced for a study of type 1 and type 2 diabetes patients. PCR was run on genomic DNA. The TCR beta CDR3 region was amplified using 30 forward and 13 reverse primers. Using its own MiXCR run on the multiplex PCR reads, TCRdb lists one record per CDR3 protein. The repertoire consists of 270,000 or so distinct CDR3 sequences, with approximately 50% occurring once and the leading ten covering about an eighth. Trimming took off 3 bases at V and 5 bases at J, with 11 bases between the two ends. Germline CDR1 reads SGHNT; CDR2 reads YENEEA. The CDR3 is made up of 13 amino acids.

The chain couples TRBV11-3 to TRBJ2-7; D is ambiguous. The sequenced sample was peripheral blood mononuclear cells (PBMCs). The receptor was isolated from a man aged 18 to 29 with type 2 diabetes. For the CDR3, the DNA is TGTGCCAGCAGCTTTGAGGAAATGGACGAGCAGTACTTC. Amino acids: CASSFEEMDEQYF.